In its sample, the clone carrying this TCR beta chain was seen many times. The entry originates in a study of T-cell reconstitution after alpha-beta-depleted transplantation in children. Germline V lookup: CDR1 DFQATT, CDR2 SNEGSKA (reference sequence). This CDR3 has 12 residues. V was shortened by 3 bases and J by 8 bases, with 13 bases between the two germline ends. Construction of the TCRbeta library involved unique molecular identifiers. TCRdb used MiXCR to reprocess the PCR reads, holding one entry per CDR3 protein. The table has hundreds of thousands of distinct CDR3 sequences, 16% seen once. This rearrangement joins TRBV20-1 to TRBJ1-2; tentatively, D is TRBD1 (6 bases). Sequences were derived from PBMCs from the stem cell graft donor, sampled from the stem cell graft. The clonotype originates from a human donor who donated a stem cell graft to a child with acute myeloid leukemia. CDR3 sequence (DNA): TGCAGTGCTAGTGTGGGGGCGTTGGGCTACACCTTC. Its translation: CSASVGALGYTF.